These T cell receptor beta chains were read from a single sample in a study of vaccination and CD4 T cells after COVID-19. For these TCRs, the target antigens are not known. One entry per CDR3 protein, called by TCRdb with MiXCR from the PCR reads. The table includes around 15,000 distinct CDR3 sequences, roughly 56% detected once. Source material: CD4+ T cells from blood, cultured in vitro. These receptors all stem from a human donor who had recovered from COVID-19. The CDR3 runs from the conserved cysteine through the conserved F or W. A D gene is named only where the DNA matches it firmly. A row's size may be missing; if present it is once, few, many or a size class.

CDR3 DNA: TGTGCCACCAGTGATCCGTCTCGAGGGGGAGAGACCCAGTACTTC
CDR3 protein: CATSDPSRGGETQYF
D gene: -
clone size: -
J gene: TRBJ2-5
V gene: TRBV24-1
CDR3 length: 15

CDR3 DNA: TGTGCCAGCAGCTTCGACCGTGAACAGCCCCAGCATTTT
CDR3 protein: CASSFDREQPQHF
D gene: -
clone size: few
J gene: TRBJ1-5
V gene: TRBV5-4
CDR3 length: 13

CDR3 DNA: TGTGCCAGCAGCAAAGTGGGACAGGGGCTAGCCAAAAACATTCAGTACTTC
CDR3 protein: CASSKVGQGLAKNIQYF
D gene: -
clone size: -
J gene: TRBJ2-4
V gene: TRBV21-1
CDR3 length: 17

CDR3 DNA: TGCAGTGCTAGATCTCCGGGTATTAACGAGCAGTACTTC
CDR3 protein: CSARSPGINEQYF
D gene: -
clone size: -
J gene: TRBJ2-7
V gene: TRBV20-1
CDR3 length: 13

CDR3 DNA: TGTGCCAGCAGTTACTCGGTTTCCGGGTGGCGGAATTCACCCCTCCACTTT
CDR3 protein: CASSYSVSGWRNSPLHF
D gene: -
clone size: once
J gene: TRBJ1-6
V gene: TRBV6-5
CDR3 length: 17

CDR3 DNA: TGCAGTGCTAGAGATGGGACAGGGGGTGCCGGGACTACGTTCTACGAGCAGTACTTC
CDR3 protein: CSARDGTGGAGTTFYEQYF
D gene: TRBD1
clone size: few
J gene: TRBJ2-7
V gene: TRBV20-1
CDR3 length: 19

CDR3 DNA: TGTGCCAGCAGTTTGGGCAGGCCGTCCTATGGCTACACCTTC
CDR3 protein: CASSLGRPSYGYTF
D gene: -
clone size: -
J gene: TRBJ1-2
V gene: TRBV12-3/TRBV12-4
CDR3 length: 14

CDR3 DNA: TGTGCAAGTCGCTTAGCACACCTGAACACTGAAGCTTTCTTT
CDR3 protein: CASRLAHLNTEAFF
D gene: -
clone size: -
J gene: TRBJ1-1
V gene: TRBV12-2
CDR3 length: 14

CDR3 DNA: TGCAGTGCTAGAGACAGGGGGCTGCGTCTACTGAACACTGAAGCTTTCTTT
CDR3 protein: CSARDRGLRLLNTEAFF
D gene: TRBD1
clone size: few
J gene: TRBJ1-1
V gene: TRBV20-1
CDR3 length: 17

CDR3 DNA: TGTGCCAGCAGCATCCCGACAGGCTATGGCTACACCTTC
CDR3 protein: CASSIPTGYGYTF
D gene: -
clone size: -
J gene: TRBJ1-2
V gene: TRBV7-9
CDR3 length: 13

CDR3 DNA: TGTGCCAGCAGCCCGTACGCCTACGAGCAGTACTTC
CDR3 protein: CASSPYAYEQYF
D gene: -
clone size: -
J gene: TRBJ2-7
V gene: TRBV7-8
CDR3 length: 12

CDR3 DNA: TGCAGTGCTAACGCCGGGGGTGGTACCGGGGAGCTGTTTTTT
CDR3 protein: CSANAGGGTGELFF
D gene: -
clone size: -
J gene: TRBJ2-2
V gene: TRBV20-1
CDR3 length: 14

CDR3 DNA: TGTGCCAGCAGTGGGGGGTTGACCACAGATACGCAGTATTTT
CDR3 protein: CASSGGLTTDTQYF
D gene: -
clone size: -
J gene: TRBJ2-3
V gene: TRBV2
CDR3 length: 14

CDR3 DNA: TGCAGTGCCAAACAGGGGGCGGACTATGGCTACACCTTC
CDR3 protein: CSAKQGADYGYTF
D gene: TRBD1
clone size: -
J gene: TRBJ1-2
V gene: TRBV20-1
CDR3 length: 13

CDR3 DNA: TGTGCCAGCAGTTACCCACAGCCATGGGGGGCATTTGGCTACACCTTC
CDR3 protein: CASSYPQPWGAFGYTF
D gene: -
clone size: few
J gene: TRBJ1-2
V gene: TRBV6-5
CDR3 length: 16

CDR3 DNA: TGTGCCTGGAGGAGGACAGACACAGATACGCAGTATTTT
CDR3 protein: CAWRRTDTDTQYF
D gene: -
clone size: -
J gene: TRBJ2-3
V gene: TRBV30
CDR3 length: 13

CDR3 DNA: TGTGCCAGCAATAGGTTTTTAGAGACCCAGTACTTC
CDR3 protein: CASNRFLETQYF
D gene: -
clone size: -
J gene: TRBJ2-5
V gene: TRBV2
CDR3 length: 12

CDR3 DNA: TGCAGTGTCTTGGGACAGGGGGGCTTTGATACTGAAGCTTTCTTT
CDR3 protein: CSVLGQGGFDTEAFF
D gene: TRBD1
clone size: -
J gene: TRBJ1-1
V gene: TRBV20-1
CDR3 length: 15

CDR3 DNA: TGCAGTGCTAGAGGAAATAGGGAGACCCAGTACTTC
CDR3 protein: CSARGNRETQYF
D gene: -
clone size: -
J gene: TRBJ2-5
V gene: TRBV20-1
CDR3 length: 12

CDR3 DNA: TGTGCCTGGAGTGCCGAAAATTCACCCCTCCACTTT
CDR3 protein: CAWSAENSPLHF
D gene: -
clone size: -
J gene: TRBJ1-6
V gene: TRBV30
CDR3 length: 12

CDR3 DNA: TGCAGTGCTAGGAGGGGAAGGGGTGATACGCAGTATTTT
CDR3 protein: CSARRGRGDTQYF
D gene: -
clone size: -
J gene: TRBJ2-3
V gene: TRBV20-1
CDR3 length: 13

CDR3 DNA: TGCGCCAGCAGCTTACAAGAGACCCAGTACTTC
CDR3 protein: CASSLQETQYF
D gene: -
clone size: -
J gene: TRBJ2-5
V gene: TRBV5-1
CDR3 length: 11

CDR3 DNA: TGTGCCAGCTCACAAGGACTAGCGGGAGTGGAGGGAAGGTACTTC
CDR3 protein: CASSQGLAGVEGRYF
D gene: TRBD2
clone size: once
J gene: TRBJ2-7
V gene: TRBV18
CDR3 length: 15